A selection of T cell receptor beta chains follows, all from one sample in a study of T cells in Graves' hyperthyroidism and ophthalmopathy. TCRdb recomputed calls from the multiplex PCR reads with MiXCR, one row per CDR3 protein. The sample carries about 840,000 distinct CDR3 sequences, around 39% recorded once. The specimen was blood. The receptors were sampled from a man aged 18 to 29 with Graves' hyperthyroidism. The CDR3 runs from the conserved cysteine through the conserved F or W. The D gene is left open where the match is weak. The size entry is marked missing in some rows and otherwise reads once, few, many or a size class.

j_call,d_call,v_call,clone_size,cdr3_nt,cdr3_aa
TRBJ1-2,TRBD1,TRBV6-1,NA,TGTGCCAGCAGGTCCGGGACAGGGAAAGAGTACACCTTC,CASRSGTGKEYTF
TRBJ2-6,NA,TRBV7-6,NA,TGTGCCAGCAGTTTCATACCTTTCTCTGGGGCCAACGTCCTGACTTTC,CASSFIPFSGANVLTF
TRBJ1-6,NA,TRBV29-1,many,TGCAGCGTTGACGCCCCCTATAATTCACCCCTCCACTTT,CSVDAPYNSPLHF
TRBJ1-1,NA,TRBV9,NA,TGTGCCAGCTGGGCAGTCACGGCTGAAGCTTTCTTT,CASWAVTAEAFF
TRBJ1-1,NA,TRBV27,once,TGTGCCACCGAAACCCGGGGTGAAGCTTTCTTT,CATETRGEAFF
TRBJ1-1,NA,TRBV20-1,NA,TGCAGTGCTAGAGATTGGGGGTTTACTGAAGCTTTCTTT,CSARDWGFTEAFF
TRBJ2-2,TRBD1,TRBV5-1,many,TGTGCCAGCAGCCTATCAGGGGGGAACACCGGGGAGCTGTTTTTT,CASSLSGGNTGELFF
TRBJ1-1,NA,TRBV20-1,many,TGCAGTGCTAGGAGGGGGAACACTGAAGCTTTCTTT,CSARRGNTEAFF
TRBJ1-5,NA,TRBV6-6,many,TGTGCCAGCAGTTACGTTTCTCAGCCCCAGCATTTT,CASSYVSQPQHF
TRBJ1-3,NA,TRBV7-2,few,TGTGCCAGCAGTATGAACTCTGGAAACACCATATATTTT,CASSMNSGNTIYF
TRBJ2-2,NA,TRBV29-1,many,TGCAGCGTCCTGTCGCACACCGGGGAGCTGTTTTTT,CSVLSHTGELFF
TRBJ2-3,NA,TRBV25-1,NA,TGTGCCAGCAGCCTACTGGTGGGGGCAAGCACAGATACGCAGTATTTT,CASSLLVGASTDTQYF
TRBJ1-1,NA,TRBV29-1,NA,TGCAGCGTCGAGGGACACGTGAACACTGAAGCTTTCTTT,CSVEGHVNTEAFF
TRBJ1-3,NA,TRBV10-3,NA,TGTGCCAGCAGATCGGACCTCTCTGGAAACACCATATATTTT,CASRSDLSGNTIYF
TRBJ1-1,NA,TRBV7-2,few,TGTGCCAGCAGCTTAGTCGCAGGGGCTTTCTTT,CASSLVAGAFF
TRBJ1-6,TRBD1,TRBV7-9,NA,TGTGCCAGCAGACAGGGGGCGGACTCACCCCTCCACTTT,CASRQGADSPLHF
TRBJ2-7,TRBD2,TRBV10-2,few,TGCGCCAGCAGTGAGTCTAGCGGGGGCTCCTACGAGCAGTACTTC,CASSESSGGSYEQYF
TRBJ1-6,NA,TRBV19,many,TGTGCCAGTAGCCTCCGGGGGCAGGGGATTGGACCCCTCCACTTT,CASSLRGQGIGPLHF
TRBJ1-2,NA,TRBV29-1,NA,TGCAGCGTGAGGGGGACTGCAGCCGCTGGTGGGTACACCTTC,CSVRGTAAAGGYTF
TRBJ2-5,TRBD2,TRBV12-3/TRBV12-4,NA,TGTGCCAGCAGCCCTGGTTCTAGCGGGAGGGATTGGGAGACCCAGTACTTC,CASSPGSSGRDWETQYF
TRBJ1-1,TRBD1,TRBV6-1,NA,TGTGCCAGCAGTTACTCCGGGACAGGGGGCAACACTGAAGCTTTCTTT,CASSYSGTGGNTEAFF
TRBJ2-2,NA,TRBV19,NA,TGTGCCTCAAAAACGGCACTGAACACCGGGGAGCTGTTTTTT,CASKTALNTGELFF
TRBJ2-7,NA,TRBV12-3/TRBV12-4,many,TGTGCCAGCAGCTCGCCGCTCTCCTACGAGCAGTACTTC,CASSSPLSYEQYF
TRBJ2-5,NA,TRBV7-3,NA,TGCGCCAGCAGCCAAGATCGCGGGGCGGAGACCCAGTACTTC,CASSQDRGAETQYF
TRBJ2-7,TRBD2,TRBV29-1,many,TGCAGCGTTGCGGGACTAGCGGATTCCTACGAGCAGTACTTC,CSVAGLADSYEQYF
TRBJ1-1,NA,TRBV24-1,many,TGTGCCACCAGTGACCGACAGGTACGTGAAGCTTTCTTT,CATSDRQVREAFF
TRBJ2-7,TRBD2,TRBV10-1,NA,TGTGCCAGCAGCGCCCTTAGCGGGTTACCCCTCTACGAGCAGTACTTC,CASSALSGLPLYEQYF
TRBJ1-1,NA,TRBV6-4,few,TGTGCCAGCAGTGACTCCGCGGAGAACACTGAAGCTTTCTTT,CASSDSAENTEAFF
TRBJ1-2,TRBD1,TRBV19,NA,TGTGCCAGTAGAATAGACAGGGGATTCGATGGCTACACCTTC,CASRIDRGFDGYTF
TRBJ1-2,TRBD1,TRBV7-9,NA,TGTGCCAGCAGCACGGGACAGGGGGTCAATGGCTACACCTTC,CASSTGQGVNGYTF
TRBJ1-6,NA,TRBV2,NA,TGTGCCAGCAGAACGGGGCAGCGAAACGAATCACCCCTCCACTTT,CASRTGQRNESPLHF
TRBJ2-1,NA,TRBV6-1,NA,TGTGCCGCATCCCGGACATCCGACTACAATGAGCAGTTCTTC,CAASRTSDYNEQFF
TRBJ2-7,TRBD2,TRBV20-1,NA,TGCAGTGCCTTACGGACTAGCGGGAGAGAAGAGCAGTACTTC,CSALRTSGREEQYF
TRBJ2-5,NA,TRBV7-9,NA,TGTGCCAGCAGCCCCGGGGCCCCCGGGAAAGAGACCCAGTACTTC,CASSPGAPGKETQYF
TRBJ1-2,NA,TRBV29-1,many,TGCAGCGTTGAAGATTACGGATATGGCTACACCTTC,CSVEDYGYGYTF
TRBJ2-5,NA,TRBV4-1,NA,TGCGCCAGCAGCCAAGAAGGAAGTAGTCAAGAGACCCAGTACTTC,CASSQEGSSQETQYF
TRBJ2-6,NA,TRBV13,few,TGTGCCAGCAGCCTAAGGTACTCTGGGGCCAACGTCCTGACTTTC,CASSLRYSGANVLTF
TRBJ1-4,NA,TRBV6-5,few,TGTGCCAGCAGTTACTCGAGGCGGTATAATGAAAAACTGTTTTTT,CASSYSRRYNEKLFF
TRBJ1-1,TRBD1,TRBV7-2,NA,TGTGCCAGCAGCGGGGACAGGGGGCAACATGAAGCTTTCTTT,CASSGDRGQHEAFF
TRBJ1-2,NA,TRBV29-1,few,TGCAGCGCAAAAAGGTCGGCAGGAAGATATGGCTACACCTTC,CSAKRSAGRYGYTF
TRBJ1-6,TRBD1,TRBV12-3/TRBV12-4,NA,TGTGCCAGCAGCGGACAGGAGACCTTCTATAATTCACCCCTCCACTTT,CASSGQETFYNSPLHF
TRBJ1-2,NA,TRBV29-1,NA,TGCAGCGTTTCGACAGATGACTATGGCTACACCTTC,CSVSTDDYGYTF
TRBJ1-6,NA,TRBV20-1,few,TGCAGTGCTAGAGTTGGGGGAGGTACTATTAATTCACCCCTCCACTTT,CSARVGGGTINSPLHF
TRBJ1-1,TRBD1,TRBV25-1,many,TGTGCCAGCGGTCAGACAGGGGTGAAGACTGAAGCTTTCTTT,CASGQTGVKTEAFF
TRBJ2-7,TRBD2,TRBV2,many,TGTGCCAGCAGTGTAGGACTAGCCCACGAGCAGTACTTC,CASSVGLAHEQYF
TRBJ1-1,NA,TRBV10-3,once,TGTGCCGTCAGTGGCCCCGGCACTGAAGCTTTTTTT,CAVSGPGTEAFF
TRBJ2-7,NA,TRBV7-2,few,TGTGCCAGCAGTTTACTAGTCCCCGAGCAGTACTTC,CASSLLVPEQYF
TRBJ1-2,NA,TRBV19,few,TGTGCCAGTAATACAGCGGGGAGTCACACCTTC,CASNTAGSHTF
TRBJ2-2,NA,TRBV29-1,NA,TGCAGCGTTGGGGACCCCGGGGAGCTGTTTTTT,CSVGDPGELFF
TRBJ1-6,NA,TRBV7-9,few,TGTGCCAGCAGCTCCACAGGGAAAGGGTTTGATTCACCCCTCCACTTT,CASSSTGKGFDSPLHF
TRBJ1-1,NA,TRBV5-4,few,TGTGCCAGCAGATACGAGGCGAACACTGAAGCTTTCTTT,CASRYEANTEAFF
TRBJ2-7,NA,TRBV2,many,TGTGCCAGCAGTGATACGTTGACCTACGAGCAGTACTTC,CASSDTLTYEQYF
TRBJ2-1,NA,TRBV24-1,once,TGTGCCACCAGGGACCTGGGCGGCGATGAGCAGTTCTTC,CATRDLGGDEQFF